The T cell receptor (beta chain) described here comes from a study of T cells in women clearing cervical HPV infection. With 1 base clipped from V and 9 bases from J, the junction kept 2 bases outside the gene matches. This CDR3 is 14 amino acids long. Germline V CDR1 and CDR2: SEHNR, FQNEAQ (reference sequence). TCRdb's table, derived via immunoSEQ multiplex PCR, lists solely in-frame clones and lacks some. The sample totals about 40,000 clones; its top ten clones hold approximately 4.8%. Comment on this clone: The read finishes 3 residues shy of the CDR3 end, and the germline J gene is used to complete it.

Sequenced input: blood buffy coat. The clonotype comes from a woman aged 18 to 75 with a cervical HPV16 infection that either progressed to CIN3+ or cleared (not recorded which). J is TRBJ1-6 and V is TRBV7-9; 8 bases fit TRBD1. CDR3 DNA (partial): TGTGCCAGCAGCTTAGGACAGGGGACTTCACCC. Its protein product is CASSLGQGTSP. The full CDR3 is CASSLGQGTSPLHF.